These 28 T cell receptor beta chains were all obtained from the same sample, sequenced in a study of cytomegalovirus exposure and HLA in healthy donors. The PCR had 60 Vbeta and 13 Jbeta primers. The method was immunoSEQ multiplex PCR; TCRdb's version includes in-frame clones alone and lacks a portion of them. The profile shows fewer than 150,000 clones, roughly four fifths of them singletons. The sequenced material came from PBMCs. These receptors were obtained from a woman aged 50 to 60 in good health and CMV-seronegative.

The chain recombines TRBV5-6 with TRBJ1-1; D gene ambiguous. In germline, CDR1 is SGHDT, CDR2 YYEEEE. Trimming removed 2 bases from V and 5 bases from J, with 7 bases in between. The CDR3 totals 12 residues. DNA for the CDR3: TGTGCCAGCAGCTTTGCCAGAACTGAAGCTTTCTTT. This codes for CASSFARTEAFF. Full variable domain (remainder filled in from reference TRBV5-6 and TRBJ1-1): DAGVTQSPTHLIKTRGQQVTLRCSPKSGHDTVSWYQQALGQGPQFIFQYYEEEERQRGNFPDRFSGHQFPNYSSELNVNALLLGDSALYLCASSFARTEAFFGQGTRLTVV.

This clone was seen just once. The chain couples TRBV9 to TRBJ2-3; 9 positions agree with TRBD2. V trimming: 3 bases; J trimming: 1 base; junction bases outside the gene matches: 6. The germline V gene has CDR1 SGDLS and CDR2 YYNGEE. The CDR3 is made up of 16 amino acids. In DNA, the CDR3 is TGTGCCAGCAGCGAGAGCGGGGGGTATCGCACAGATACGCAGTATTTT. The encoded protein is CASSESGGYRTDTQYF.

This clone was recorded once. V gene TRBV25-1 combines with J gene TRBJ1-4, with D maybe TRBD1 (5 bases). In germline, CDR1 is MGHDK, CDR2 SYGVNS. V was pared by 4 bases and J by 7 bases, with 13 bases between. There are 14 residues in the CDR3. The CDR3, as DNA: TGTGCCAGCAGTGTGACGGGACTGGGTGAAAAACTGTTTTTT. Encoded protein: CASSVTGLGEKLFF.

V and J are TRBV7-8 and TRBJ2-1; 12 bases match TRBD2. CDR3 length: 18 residues. The J segment lost 3 bases and the V segment lost 6 bases, leaving 12 bases of the junction unmatched. Germline CDR1 reads SGHVS; CDR2 reads FQNEAQ. In DNA form, the CDR3 reads TGTGCCAGCAGTCATATTTCAGGGACTAGCGGGTTCTACAATGAGCAGTTCTTC. Translated, it gives CASSHISGTSGFYNEQFF.

The chain uses TRBV4-3 and TRBJ1-4; D may be TRBD1 (5 bases). The CDR3 has 16 amino acids. CDR1 LGHNA and CDR2 YSLEER come from the germline V gene. Deletions cut 0 bases from V and 3 bases from J, with 11 bases between. DNA for the CDR3: TGCGCCAGCAGCCAAGATCTGGCGGGGGCTAATGAAAAACTGTTTTTT. Its protein is CASSQDLAGANEKLFF.

In this sample, this clone turned up a few times. V usage is TRBV7-6 and J usage is TRBJ2-5; the match to TRBD2 covers 8 bases. The CDR3 runs to 14 residues. The junction had 7 bases not matched to a gene; V was cut back by 4 bases and J by 6 bases. CDR1 is SGHVS and CDR2 is FNYEAQ in the germline V gene. CDR3 protein: CASSSSGGRQTQYF. DNA of the CDR3: TGTGCCAGCAGCTCGTCGGGGGGGAGGCAGACCCAGTACTTC.

The chain joins TRBV11-1 to TRBJ2-2; 13 bases are a match to TRBD2. J gave up 5 bases and V 5 bases, and 8 bases lay outside the gene matches. Germline values: CDR1 SGHAT, CDR2 FQDESV (reference sequence). The CDR3 covers 17 residues. CDR3 sequence: CASSATSGGARTGELFF. The CDR3 DNA follows: TGTGCCAGCAGCGCAACTAGCGGGGGGGCCCGGACCGGGGAGCTGTTTTTT.

This rearrangement joins TRBV5-1 to TRBJ1-2; tentatively, D is TRBD1 (6 bases). From germline, CDR1 is SGHRS and CDR2 YFSETQ. The CDR3 is 15 amino acids. Between the trimmed V and J ends, which lost 0 bases and 6 bases, there was a span of 15 bases. The CDR3 DNA follows: TGCGCCAGCAGCTTGGCAGGGGAATTCGGGCATGGCTACACCTTC. The encoded protein is CASSLAGEFGHGYTF.

This clone was observed a single time. The chain links TRBV5-1 to TRBJ2-3; possible D gene TRBD1, 5 bases. V was pared by 0 bases and J by 2 bases, with 7 bases between. Germline V lookup: CDR1 SGHRS, CDR2 YFSETQ. The CDR3 totals 14 residues. The CDR3 DNA sequence: TGCGCCAGCAGCTTGGGACAGTTCACAGATACGCAGTATTTT. It is translated as CASSLGQFTDTQYF.

This clone came up once. J is TRBJ2-3 and V is TRBV14; tentative D call: TRBD1 (5 bases). V lost 4 bases and J 0 bases, leaving 14 bases between the germline ends. Germline V gene lookup returns CDR1 SGHDN and CDR2 FVKESK. The CDR3 runs 16 residues. This CDR3 reads CASSPRQSLSTDTQYF. CDR3 DNA: TGTGCCAGCAGCCCCCGACAGAGTCTTAGCACAGATACGCAGTATTTT. Full variable domain (missing parts from reference TRBV14 and TRBJ2-3): EAGVTQFPSHSVIEKGQTVTLRCDPISGHDNLYWYRRVMGKEIKFLLHFVKESKQDESGMPNNRFLAERTGGTYSTLKVQPAELEDSGVYFCASSPRQSLSTDTQYFGPGTRLTVL.

The chain joins TRBV25-1 to TRBJ1-1; D call uncertain. Trimming shortened V by 1 base and J by 1 base, and 16 bases separated the two germline ends. The germline gives CDR1 MGHDK, CDR2 SYGVNS. The CDR3 extends over 17 amino acids. The CDR3 DNA sequence: TGTGCCAGCAGTGAATCGCCCCTCCGGCACAGGAACACTGAAGCTTTCTTT. This translates into CASSESPLRHRNTEAFF. Full variable domain (remainder filled in from reference TRBV25-1 and TRBJ1-1): EADIYQTPRYLVIGTGKKITLECSQTMGHDKMYWYQQDPGMELHLIHYSYGVNSTEKGDLSSESTVSRIRTEHFPLTLESARPSHTSQYLCASSESPLRHRNTEAFFGQGTRLTVV.

This chain uses TRBV7-6 with TRBJ1-1; no reliable D call. The germline V gene encodes CDR1 SGHVS and CDR2 FNYEAQ. Between the trimmed V and J ends, which lost 5 bases and 0 bases, there was a span of 16 bases. The CDR3 is made up of 16 amino acids. In DNA form, the CDR3 reads TGTGCCAGCAGCCGCTCAATGGCAGGAATGAACACTGAAGCTTTCTTT. Translation gives CASSRSMAGMNTEAFF.

This sequence joins TRBV6-1 and TRBJ2-3; D unresolved. With 3 bases removed from V and 6 bases from J, the gap between germline ends came to 10 bases. The CDR3 is 13 amino acids. CDR1 MNHNS and CDR2 SASEGT come from the germline V gene. The CDR3 here is CASSDESRDTQYF. CDR3 coding DNA: TGTGCCAGCAGTGACGAATCCAGGGATACGCAGTATTTT.

The rearrangement links TRBV9 to TRBJ1-3; tentative D call: TRBD1 (6 bases). Germline loops: CDR1 SGDLS, CDR2 YYNGEE. The CDR3 is 17 residues long. V was pared by 3 bases and J by 0 bases, with 16 bases between. Here the CDR3 reads CASSAGGGPYSGNTIYF. CDR3 coding DNA: TGTGCCAGCAGCGCCGGGGGGGGGCCCTACTCTGGAAACACCATATATTTT.

The chain is built from TRBV15 and TRBJ2-7; 12 positions agree with TRBD2. The junction had 4 bases not matched to a gene; V was cut back by 2 bases and J by 5 bases. Germline lookup yields CDR1 LNHNV and CDR2 YYDKDF (reference sequence). This CDR3 has 15 amino acids. The CDR3 DNA follows: TGTGCCACCAGCAGATGGACTAGCGGGGACCACGAGCAGTACTTC. It encodes CATSRWTSGDHEQYF. Based on the CDR3 plus reference TRBV15 and TRBJ2-7, the full variable domain is DAMVIQNPRYQVTQFGKPVTLSCSQTLNHNVMYWYQQKSSQAPKLLFHYYDKDFNNEADTPDNFQSRRPNTSFCFLDIRSPGLGDTAMYLCATSRWTSGDHEQYFGPGTRLTVT.

This clone was counted between two and nine times. CDR3 DNA: TGTGCCAGCAGTGTTCTCTATGGCTACACCTTC. Its translation: CASSVLYGYTF. The J gene is TRBJ1-2, the V gene TRBV2; D unclear. Per the germline V gene, CDR1 is SNHLY and CDR2 is FYNNEI. V was pared by 4 bases and J by 4 bases, with 4 bases between. The CDR3 consists of 11 residues.

The J gene is TRBJ2-3, the V gene TRBV6-1, with D perhaps matching TRBD2 (7 bases). Germline CDR1 MNHNS, CDR2 SASEGT. The length of the CDR3 is 14 residues. Trimming removed 6 bases from V and 11 bases from J, with 21 bases in between. The CDR3 DNA reads as TGTGCCAGCAGAGGGGGGGCAGCCGCCCAGTGGCAGTATTTT. This translates into CASRGGAAAQWQYF.

This clone showed up just once. This chain joins TRBV10-3 and TRBJ1-1; D gene uncertain. Germline loops: CDR1 ENHRY, CDR2 SYGVKD. V was trimmed by 4 bases and J by 1 base, leaving 4 bases between them. CDR3 length: 12 residues. The CDR3 here is CAISGQNTEAFF. Here the CDR3 DNA reads TGTGCCATCAGTGGACAGAACACTGAAGCTTTCTTT.

This clone appeared a single time. V gene TRBV2 combines with J gene TRBJ2-7, with 9 bases matching TRBD2. Looked up from germline, CDR1 is SNHLY and CDR2 is FYNNEI. V shed 6 bases, J shed 5 bases, and the junction held 11 bases outside the gene matches. This CDR3 spans 15 amino acids. The CDR3 bases are TGTGCCAGCAGACCTACGCGGGGGGGTTCCCACGAGCAGTACTTC. Its translation: CASRPTRGGSHEQYF.

This chain joins TRBV2 and TRBJ2-7; maybe TRBD1 (6 bases). The ends were cut back, 6 bases at V and 1 base at J, with 16 bases in the middle. Germline CDR1 and CDR2: SNHLY and FYNNEI. The CDR3 consists of 15 residues. The CDR3 nucleotides read TGTGCCAGCAGGGGGTCCAGGGGATTTTCCTACGAGCAGTACTTC. Translating gives CASRGSRGFSYEQYF.

The rearrangement uses TRBV6-1 and TRBJ2-2; 9 bases agree with TRBD1. The CDR3 consists of 18 residues. The V segment lost 4 bases and the J segment 5 bases; nucleotides outside the gene matches: 14. From germline, CDR1 is MNHNS and CDR2 SASEGT. This CDR3 is CASSAPPTGTGITGELFF. The CDR3 nucleotides read TGTGCCAGCAGTGCTCCACCCACCGGGACAGGGATAACCGGGGAGCTGTTTTTT.

The sample holds one count of this clone. This sequence joins TRBV7-9 and TRBJ1-1; TRBD1 matches at 8 bases. Germline values: CDR1 SEHNR, CDR2 FQNEAQ (reference sequence). This CDR3 region has 11 residues. The ends lost 4 bases at V and 13 bases at J; junction bases unmatched: 5. The CDR3 reads CASSSDRGGFF. Written as DNA, the CDR3 is TGTGCCAGCAGCTCCGACAGGGGCGGTTTCTTT.

Only one count was recorded for this clone. CDR3 bases: TGTGCCAGCAAGGGTAGGGGCGGGGGATCCTACAATGAGCAGTTCTTC. Amino acid sequence: CASKGRGGGSYNEQFF. V and J are TRBV2 and TRBJ2-1; 7 bases fit TRBD2. Germline V gene data show CDR1 as SNHLY and CDR2 as FYNNEI. CDR3 length: 16 residues. The ends lost 7 bases at V and 1 base at J; junction bases unmatched: 10.

The chain recombines TRBV2 with TRBJ1-2; weak D call: TRBD1 (5 bases). The ends were cut back, 6 bases at V and 4 bases at J, with 9 bases in the middle. Per germline, CDR1 SNHLY and CDR2 FYNNEI. The CDR3 totals 12 residues. The CDR3 loop reads CASRTALYGYTF. The CDR3 DNA reads as TGTGCCAGCAGGACAGCCCTCTATGGCTACACCTTC. Filled out from reference TRBV2 and TRBJ1-2, the complete variable domain reads EPEVTQTPSHQVTQMGQEVILRCVPISNHLYFYWYRQILGQKVEFLVSFYNNEISEKSEIFDDQFSVERPDGSNFTLKIRSTKLEDSAMYFCASRTALYGYTFGSGTRLTVV.

The V call is TRBV12-5, the J call TRBJ1-4; D is ambiguous. The CDR3 totals 15 residues. V lost 1 base and J lost 5, with 11 bases in between. Germline V gives CDR1 LGHNT, CDR2 FRNRAP. DNA of the CDR3: TGTGCTAGTGGTTTGGGCCGTAGTGAGAATGAAAAACTGTTTTTT. It is translated as CASGLGRSENEKLFF.

The J gene is TRBJ1-3, the V gene TRBV6-5, with D possibly being TRBD1 (6 bases). V was cut by 4 bases and J by 0 bases, with 7 bases left in between. The germline V gene encodes CDR1 MNHEY and CDR2 SVGAGI. The CDR3 contains 14 residues. This CDR3 reads CASSWDNSGNTIYF. CDR3 coding DNA: TGTGCCAGCAGTTGGGACAACTCTGGAAACACCATATATTTT.

This chain connects TRBV7-9 to TRBJ2-5, with 7 nucleotides matching TRBD2. V gave up 2 bases and J gave up 1 base; unmatched junction bases: 4. Germline V gene lookup returns CDR1 SEHNR and CDR2 FQNEAQ (reference sequence). This CDR3 region has 15 residues. This CDR3 reads CASSLRRGTQETQYF. The CDR3 coding sequence is TGTGCCAGCAGCTTACGGCGGGGGACCCAAGAGACCCAGTACTTC.

This clone is labeled as medium-sized. The chain joins TRBV7-2 to TRBJ2-7; possibly TRBD1 for D (5 bases). The CDR3 contains 15 residues. V dropped 2 bases and J dropped 0 bases, with 11 bases sitting between them. CDR1 and CDR2 (germline): SGHTA, FQGNSA. This chain's CDR3 is CASSLQGLSSYEQYF. Here the CDR3 DNA reads TGTGCCAGCAGCTTACAGGGCCTGAGCTCCTACGAGCAGTACTTC.